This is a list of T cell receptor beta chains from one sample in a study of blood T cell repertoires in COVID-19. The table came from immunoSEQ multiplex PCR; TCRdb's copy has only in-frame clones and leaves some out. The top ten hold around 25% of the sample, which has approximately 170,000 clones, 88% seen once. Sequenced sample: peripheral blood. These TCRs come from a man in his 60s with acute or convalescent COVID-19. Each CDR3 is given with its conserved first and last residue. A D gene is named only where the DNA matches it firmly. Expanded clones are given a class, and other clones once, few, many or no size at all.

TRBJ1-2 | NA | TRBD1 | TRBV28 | CATRDRNSYGYTF | TGTGCCACCCGGGACAGGAATTCCTATGGCTACACCTTC
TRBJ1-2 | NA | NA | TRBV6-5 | CASNPWTEFNYGYTF | TGTGCCAGCAACCCCTGGACAGAGTTTAACTATGGCTACACCTTC
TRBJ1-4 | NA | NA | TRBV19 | CASRQTGNEKLFF | TGTGCCAGTAGACAGACCGGTAATGAAAAACTGTTTTTT
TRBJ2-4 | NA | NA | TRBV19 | CASSLSWVDRTILAKNIQYF | TGTGCCAGTAGTCTCTCCTGGGTGGACAGAACCATCTTAGCCAAAAACATTCAGTACTTC
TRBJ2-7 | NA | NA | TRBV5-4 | CASTPSGNHEQYF | TGTGCCAGCACCCCGTCAGGGAACCACGAGCAGTACTTC
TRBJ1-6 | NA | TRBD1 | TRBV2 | CASSAGTGRSSYNSPLHF | TGTGCCAGCAGCGCTGGGACAGGGAGGAGCTCCTATAATTCACCCCTCCACTTT
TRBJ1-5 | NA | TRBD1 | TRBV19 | CASTITGGRNQPQHF | TGTGCCAGTACTATCACAGGGGGACGCAATCAGCCCCAGCATTTT
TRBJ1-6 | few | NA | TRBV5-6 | CASGSTGGSPLHF | TGTGCCAGCGGGTCAACTGGAGGGTCACCCCTCCACTTT
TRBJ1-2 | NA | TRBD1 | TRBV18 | CASSRQGTDGYTF | TGTGCCAGCTCACGACAGGGGACAGATGGCTACACCTTC
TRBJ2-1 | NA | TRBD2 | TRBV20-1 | CSASSLAELNNEQFF | TGCAGTGCTAGTTCCCTAGCGGAATTGAACAATGAGCAGTTCTTC
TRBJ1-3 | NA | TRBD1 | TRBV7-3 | CASSLKPVTGLSGNTIYF | TGTGCCAGCAGCTTAAAACCGGTGACAGGGCTCTCTGGAAACACCATATATTTT
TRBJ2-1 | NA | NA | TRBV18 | CASSPGGGVGPDEQFF | TGTGCCAGCTCACCAGGAGGCGGGGTCGGCCCCGATGAGCAGTTCTTC
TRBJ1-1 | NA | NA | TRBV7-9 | CASSLGADSREAFF | TGTGCCAGCAGCTTAGGAGCCGACAGCCGTGAAGCTTTCTTT
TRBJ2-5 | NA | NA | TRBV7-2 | CASSFREPQYF | TGTGCCAGCAGCTTCCGAGAACCCCAGTACTTC
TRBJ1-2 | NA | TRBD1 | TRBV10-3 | CAISESGTGVNYGYTF | TGTGCCATCAGTGAGTCGGGGACAGGGGTTAACTATGGCTACACCTTC
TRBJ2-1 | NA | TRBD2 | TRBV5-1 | CASCPVVGRGAGEQFF | TGCGCCAGTTGCCCGGTGGTCGGGCGGGGGGCCGGGGAGCAGTTCTTC
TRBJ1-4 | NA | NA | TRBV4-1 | CASSQDPRVGQPEKLFF | TGCGCCAGCAGCCAAGATCCGAGGGTCGGACAGCCAGAAAAACTGTTTTTT
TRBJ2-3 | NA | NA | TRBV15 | CATSRRSDTQYF | TGTGCCACCAGCAGGCGATCGGATACGCAGTATTTT
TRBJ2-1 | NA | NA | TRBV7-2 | CASSHRGTTGNNEQFF | TGTGCCAGCAGCCATAGGGGCACCACAGGGAACAATGAGCAGTTCTTC
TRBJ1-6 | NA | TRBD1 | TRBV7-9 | CASIAGTGATYNSPLHF | TGTGCCAGCATCGCCGGGACAGGGGCTACCTATAATTCACCCCTCCACTTT
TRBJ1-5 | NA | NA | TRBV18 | CASSLRGWQPQHF | TGTGCCAGCTCCCTCCGCGGGTGGCAGCCCCAGCATTTT
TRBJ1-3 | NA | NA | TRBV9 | CASSTQGISGNTIYF | TGTGCCAGCAGCACCCAGGGTATCTCTGGAAACACCATATATTTT
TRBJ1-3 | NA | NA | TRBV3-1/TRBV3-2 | CTSSQDHGNTIYF | TGTACCAGCAGCCAAGACCACGGGAACACCATATATTTT
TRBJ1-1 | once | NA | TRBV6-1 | CASSEARTRGNTEAFF | TGTGCCAGCAGTGAAGCTCGAACCAGGGGGAACACTGAAGCTTTCTTT
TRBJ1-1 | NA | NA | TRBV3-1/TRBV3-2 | CASSQERGVTEAFF | TGTGCCAGCAGCCAAGAGCGGGGGGTCACTGAAGCTTTCTTT
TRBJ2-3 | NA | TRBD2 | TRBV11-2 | CASALAGGTDTQYF | TGTGCCAGTGCACTAGCGGGGGGAACAGATACGCAGTATTTT
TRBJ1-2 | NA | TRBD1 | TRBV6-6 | CASRSPGQEVF | TGTGCCAGCCGTTCGCCTGGACAGGAGGTCTTC
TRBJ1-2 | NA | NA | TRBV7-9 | CASSRIQDSYGYTF | TGTGCCAGCAGCCGCATTCAGGACTCCTATGGCTACACCTTC
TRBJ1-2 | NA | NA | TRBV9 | CASSLGGKEGYTF | TGTGCCAGCAGCTTAGGAGGGAAGGAGGGCTACACCTTC
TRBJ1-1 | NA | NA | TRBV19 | CASSTRQTNTEAFF | TGTGCCAGTAGTACTCGACAGACCAACACTGAAGCTTTCTTT
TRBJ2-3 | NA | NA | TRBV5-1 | CASSFQSTDTQYF | TGCGCCAGCAGTTTCCAGAGCACAGATACGCAGTATTTT
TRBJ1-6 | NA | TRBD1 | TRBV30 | CAWSQGTGRNSPLHF | TGTGCCTGGAGCCAAGGGACAGGGCGTAATTCACCCCTCCACTTT
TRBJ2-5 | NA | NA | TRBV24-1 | CATSEPTPGQQETQYF | TGTGCCACCAGTGAACCTACCCCGGGACAACAAGAGACCCAGTACTTC
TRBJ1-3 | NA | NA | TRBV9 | CASSFGTLSSGNTIYF | TGTGCCAGCAGCTTCGGGACTCTGAGCTCTGGAAACACCATATATTTT
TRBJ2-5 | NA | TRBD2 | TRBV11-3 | CASSSRLAGFQETQYF | TGTGCCAGCAGCTCCAGACTAGCGGGTTTTCAAGAGACCCAGTACTTC
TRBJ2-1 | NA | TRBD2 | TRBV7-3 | CASSSIAGGPEEQFF | TGTGCCAGCAGCTCGATAGCGGGAGGGCCAGAGGAGCAGTTCTTC
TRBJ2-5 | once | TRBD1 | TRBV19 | CAAGGQGSRETQYF | TGTGCCGCAGGGGGACAGGGTTCGAGGGAGACCCAGTACTTC
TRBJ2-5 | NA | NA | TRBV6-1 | CASSEAGAETQYF | TGTGCCAGCAGTGAAGCGGGGGCAGAGACCCAGTACTTC
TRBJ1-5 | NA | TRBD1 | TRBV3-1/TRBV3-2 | CASSQNRGGNQPQHF | TGTGCCAGCAGCCAGAACAGGGGGGGCAATCAGCCCCAGCATTTT
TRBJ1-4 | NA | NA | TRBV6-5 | CASRTGDEKLFF | TGTGCCAGCAGGACGGGAGATGAAAAACTGTTTTTT
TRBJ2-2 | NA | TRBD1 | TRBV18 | CASSFGQGNTGELFF | TGTGCCAGCTCATTTGGACAGGGCAACACCGGGGAGCTGTTTTTT
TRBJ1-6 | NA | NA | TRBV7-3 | CASSLYSLSGYNSPLHF | TGTGCCAGCAGCTTATATAGCTTGAGCGGATATAATTCACCCCTCCACTTT
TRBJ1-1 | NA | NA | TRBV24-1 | CATSDFRGTEAFF | TGTGCCACCAGTGATTTTAGGGGCACTGAAGCTTTCTTT
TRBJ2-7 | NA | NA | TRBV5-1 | CASSLMTRQTTYEQYF | TGCGCCAGCAGCCTAATGACGAGGCAGACGACCTACGAGCAGTACTTC
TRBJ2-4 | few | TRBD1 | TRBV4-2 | CASSQGQGVVQNIQYF | TGTGCCAGCAGCCAGGGGCAGGGGGTCGTCCAAAACATTCAGTACTTC
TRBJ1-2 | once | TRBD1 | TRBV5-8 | CASSLRTGFSYTF | TGTGCCAGCAGCCTCCGGACAGGCTTTAGCTACACCTTC
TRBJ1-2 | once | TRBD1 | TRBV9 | CASSRDRGRHGYTF | TGTGCCAGCAGCCGTGACAGGGGGAGGCATGGCTACACCTTC
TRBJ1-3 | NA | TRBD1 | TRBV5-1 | CASSFGQGPGNTIYF | TGCGCCAGCAGCTTTGGACAGGGCCCTGGAAACACCATATATTTT